These 25 T cell receptor beta chains share one sample of origin, sequenced in a study of blood T cells in healthy people across ages. Primers used in a second PCR of about 7 to 12 cycles were a sample-barcoded 5' primer and a J-beta primer mix. TCRdb recomputed calls from the 5' RACE reads with MiXCR, one row per CDR3 protein. Among 730,000 or so distinct CDR3 sequences, 40% to 50% were seen once, and the ten largest hold approximately 29%. The sequenced sample was blood. Source of these receptors: a man older than 75 in good health.

This rearrangement joins TRBV2 to TRBJ1-2, with D possibly being TRBD1 (6 bases). Trimming stripped 8 bases from V and 8 bases from J, with 18 bases between. The CDR3 is 13 amino acids. Germline V gives CDR1 SNHLY, CDR2 FYNNEI. The CDR3 nucleotides read TGTGCCAGCCTGACGGACAGTTTTCGGGGCTACACCTTC. It specifies CASLTDSFRGYTF.

This clonotype has only a few counts. The chain has TRBV11-2 and TRBJ2-1; 11 nucleotides agree with TRBD2. CDR3 length equals 15 residues. Germline V CDR1 and CDR2: SGHAT, FQNNGV. Unmatched junction bases numbered 5, after V lost 4 bases and J lost 6 bases. CDR3 loop: CASSSRLAGSNEQFF. CDR3 coding DNA: TGTGCCAGCAGCTCGAGACTAGCGGGATCCAATGAGCAGTTCTTC.

The CDR3 is CASSRKPVSGNTDTQYF. The CDR3 DNA follows: TGTGCCAGCAGCAGAAAACCAGTGAGCGGGAACACAGATACGCAGTATTTT. The rearrangement uses TRBV21-1 and TRBJ2-3; the table names TRBD2, a call not compared with the DNA. TRBV21-1 is a listed pseudogene. The CDR3 loop spans 17 amino acids.

This clonotype came up a few times. One end of the junction fails to match germline, which may point to a read error. The chain has TRBV10-1 and TRBJ2-5; 7 bases are a match to TRBD2. The CDR3 sequence is 15 residues long. Germline CDR1 reads WNHNN; CDR2 reads SYGVQD (reference sequence). The CDR3 spells CASGDTEKPQAGQYF. Here the CDR3 DNA reads TGCGCCAGCGGTGATACGGAAAAACCTCAAGCGGGGCAGTACTTC.

This clonotype was picked up a small number of times. The chain employs TRBV3-1 and TRBJ2-7; D not resolved. The DNA end lines up better with TRBJ2-5; the J call may be wrong. This CDR3 has 12 residues. From germline, CDR1 is LGHDT and CDR2 YNNKEL (reference sequence). CDR3 amino acids: CASSQDIVTQYF. As DNA, the CDR3 is TGTGCCAGCAGCCAAGATATTGTGACCCAGTACTTC.

This clonotype has a count of ten or more. The chain joins TRBV7-2 to TRBJ2-1; D might be TRBD1 (6 bases). The CDR3 runs 16 residues. Trimming pared 5 bases from V and 0 bases from J, leaving 14 bases between. Germline V gives CDR1 SGHTA, CDR2 FQGNSA. CDR3 region: CASSRRQASSYNEQFF. Written as DNA, the CDR3 is TGTGCCAGCAGCCGGAGACAGGCGAGCTCCTACAATGAGCAGTTCTTC.

This sequence joins TRBV6-2 or TRBV6-3 and TRBJ1-6; 10 nucleotides match TRBD1. V shed 7 bases, J shed 9 bases, and the junction held 6 bases outside the gene matches. Germline lookup yields CDR1 MNHEY and CDR2 SVGEGT. This CDR3 region has 14 residues. CDR3 DNA: TGTGCCAGCAAACCGGGACAGGGGCTTTCACCCCTCCACTTT. It specifies CASKPGQGLSPLHF.

This clonotype has ten or more counts. The chain recombines TRBV28 with TRBJ2-1; D might be TRBD2 (7 bases). V was shortened by 6 bases and J by 7 bases, with 16 bases between the two germline ends. The germline V gene encodes CDR1 MDHEN and CDR2 SYDVKM. This CDR3 has 14 residues. CDR3 protein: CASSPRGARNEQFF. CDR3 DNA sequence: TGTGCCAGCAGCCCTCGGGGGGCGCGAAATGAGCAGTTCTTC.

This clonotype was picked up a small number of times. The chain recombines TRBV28 with TRBJ1-5; D is perhaps TRBD1 (6 bases). The V end lost 0 bases, the J end lost 6 bases, and 9 bases lay between the germline ends. The CDR3 runs 14 residues. From germline, CDR1 is MDHEN and CDR2 SYDVKM. For the CDR3, the DNA is TGTGCCAGCAGTTTATGGGGGGCCGCTCAGCCCCAGCATTTT. Translating it yields CASSLWGAAQPQHF.

On this clonotype itself: A junction boundary mismatches the germline segment, possibly from a read error. The chain has TRBV7-9 and TRBJ2-7; 7 bases are a match to TRBD2. The CDR3 length is 16 residues. Per the germline V gene, CDR1 is SEHNR and CDR2 is FQNEAQ (reference sequence). The CDR3 spells CASSLPGGLVSDEQYF. The CDR3 nucleotides read TGTGCCAGCAGCCTACCCGGTGGACTAGTCTCCGACGAGCAGTACTTC.

CDR3 residues: CASSGRTPLMKTQYF. The CDR3 DNA follows: TGTGCCAGCAGTGGACGGACTCCTCTGATGAAGACCCAGTACTTC. The V and J genes are TRBV28 and TRBJ2-5; possibly TRBD2 for D (5 bases). This CDR3 is 15 amino acids long. V shed 5 bases and J shed 6 bases, with 19 bases lying between them. Per the germline V gene, CDR1 is MDHEN and CDR2 is SYDVKM. Full variable domain (missing parts from reference TRBV28 and TRBJ2-5): DVKVTQSSRYLVKRTGEKVFLECVQDMDHENMFWYRQDPGLGLRLIYFSYDVKMKEKGDIPEGYSVSREKKERFSLILESASTNQTSMYLCASSGRTPLMKTQYFGPGTRLLVL.

The rearrangement joins TRBV28 to TRBJ1-2, with D tentatively TRBD1 (5 bases). Germline V CDR1 and CDR2: MDHEN, SYDVKM. The CDR3 covers 17 residues. Trimming cost V 3 bases and J 5 bases, with 22 bases left between them. CDR3 DNA sequence: TGTGCCAGCAGTTTTCCACTGGGGGACGGAGGAAAATATGGCTACACCTTC. Amino acid sequence: CASSFPLGDGGKYGYTF.

This clonotype showed up just a few times. The chain carries TRBV28 and TRBJ2-7; TRBD1 agrees at 7 bases. Looked up from germline, CDR1 is MDHEN and CDR2 is SYDVKM. The CDR3 extends over 14 amino acids. V trimming: 6 bases; J trimming: 0 bases; junction bases outside the gene matches: 5. CDR3 sequence (DNA): TGTGCCAGCAGAGGGACAGAGAGCTCCTACGAGCAGTACTTC. Protein: CASRGTESSYEQYF.

The chain carries TRBV18 and TRBJ2-3, with a weak D call TRBD2 (6 bases). V was pared by 6 bases and J by 5 bases, with 18 bases between. This CDR3 is built from 15 residues. Germline-derived CDR1 and CDR2 are KGHSH and LQKENI. CDR3 protein: CASSFGGAIGDTQYF. The CDR3 coding sequence is TGTGCCAGCTCGTTTGGAGGGGCTATTGGAGATACGCAGTATTTT.

The chain joins TRBV6-2 or TRBV6-3 to TRBJ1-5; 7 nucleotides match TRBD1. This CDR3 contains 15 residues. V was pared by 5 bases and J by 0 bases, with 4 bases of the junction left unmatched. Germline CDR1 is MNHEY and CDR2 is SVGEGT. DNA for the CDR3: TGTGCCAGCAGTGGGGACAGCTATAGCAATCAGCCCCAGCATTTT. Its translation is CASSGDSYSNQPQHF.

The chain uses TRBV5-1 and TRBJ2-2; D ambiguous. This CDR3 has 15 residues. The germline gives CDR1 SGHRS, CDR2 YFSETQ. Trimming pared 4 bases from V and 5 bases from J, leaving 15 bases between. Written as DNA, the CDR3 is TGCGCCAGCAGCATCCGGGCCACCCGAACCGGGGAGCTGTTTTTT. This gives the protein CASSIRATRTGELFF.

The table lists this clonotype with a few counts. V usage is TRBV6-2 or TRBV6-3 and J usage is TRBJ1-6; no firm D call. The CDR3 runs to 14 residues. Trimming shortened V by 6 bases and J by 6 bases, and 12 bases separated the two germline ends. CDR1 and CDR2 from the germline V gene are MNHEY and SVGEGT. The chain's CDR3 is CASRNGRFNSPLHF. The CDR3 DNA reads TGTGCCAGCAGGAACGGACGGTTTAATTCACCCCTCCACTTT.

V usage is TRBV29-1 and J usage is TRBJ2-5; D call uncertain. The CDR3 extends over 13 amino acids. Deletions cut 7 bases from V and 4 bases from J, with 16 bases between. Germline CDR1 is SQVTM and CDR2 is ANQGSEA. The CDR3 bases are TGCAGCGCGGTCACGACAAGGATAGAGACCCAGTACTTC. Protein product: CSAVTTRIETQYF. Filled out from reference TRBV29-1 and TRBJ2-5, the complete variable domain reads SAVISQKPSRDICQRGTSLTIQCQVDSQVTMMFWYRQQPGQSLTLIATANQGSEATYESGFVIDKFPISRPNLTFSTLTVSNMSPEDSSIYLCSAVTTRIETQYFGPGTRLLVL.

The table lists this clonotype with a few counts. This chain uses TRBV11-2 with TRBJ2-1; TRBD2 agrees at 9 bases. The CDR3 totals 16 residues. J was trimmed by 6 bases and V by 1 base; bases with no gene match: 7. Germline CDR1 reads SGHAT; CDR2 reads FQNNGV. CDR3 sequence: CASSLVWREGGNEQFF. The CDR3 coding sequence is TGTGCCAGCAGCTTAGTATGGCGGGAGGGAGGCAATGAGCAGTTCTTC.

This clonotype appeared a few times. The CDR3 protein is CATAPDSHYGYTF. CDR3 DNA: TGTGCCACCGCCCCAGACAGCCACTATGGCTACACCTTC. The rearrangement uses TRBV4-2 and TRBJ1-2, with TRBD1 as a possible D gene (5 bases). Trimming stripped 10 bases from V and 3 bases from J, with 15 bases between. The CDR3 has 13 amino acids. The germline gives CDR1 LGHNA, CDR2 YNFKEQ.

This clonotype was observed a few times. J is TRBJ2-1 and V is TRBV5-1; 10 nucleotides line up with TRBD2. This CDR3 is 16 amino acids long. The V and J ends lost 4 bases and 0 bases, in that order; junction bases with no gene match: 4. Germline V gene lookup returns CDR1 SGHRS and CDR2 YFSETQ. CDR3 sequence (DNA): TGCGCCAGCAGCCTTAGCGGGAGGAACTCCTACAATGAGCAGTTCTTC. Translating it yields CASSLSGRNSYNEQFF.

This chain connects TRBV12-3 or TRBV12-4 to TRBJ2-2; unclear D gene. V dropped 8 bases and J dropped 7 bases, with 11 bases sitting between them. This CDR3 spans 12 amino acids. The CDR3 region is CASQLEVGELFF. CDR3 in DNA: TGTGCCAGCCAACTTGAAGTCGGGGAGCTGTTTTTT.

The chain uses TRBV4-3 and TRBJ2-7; D uncertain. V was clipped by 0 bases and J by 2 bases, with 11 bases between them. The CDR3 is 15 amino acids. Germline V gene sequence: CDR1 LGHNA, CDR2 YSLEER. The CDR3 spells CASSQDAGGPYEQYF. In DNA form, the CDR3 reads TGCGCCAGCAGCCAAGATGCAGGCGGTCCCTACGAGCAGTACTTC.

CDR3 residues: CASSPSGTLVYEQYF. CDR3 DNA: TGTGCCAGCAGCCCCTCCGGGACTCTAGTGTACGAGCAGTACTTC. The V gene is TRBV27, the J gene TRBJ2-7; a weak D match, TRBD2 (6 bases). Trimming removed 6 bases from V and 4 bases from J, with 19 bases in between. Per the germline V gene, CDR1 is MNHEY and CDR2 is SMNVEV (reference sequence). The CDR3 extends over 15 amino acids.

The chain couples TRBV6-5 to TRBJ1-6; 8 nucleotides match TRBD1. Unmatched junction bases numbered 5, after V lost 2 bases and J lost 8 bases. Germline V CDR1 and CDR2: MNHEY, SVGAGI. CDR3 length: 15 residues. CDR3 region: CASSYKQGGDSPLHF. The CDR3 DNA reads TGTGCCAGCAGTTACAAACAGGGGGGAGATTCACCCCTCCACTTT.